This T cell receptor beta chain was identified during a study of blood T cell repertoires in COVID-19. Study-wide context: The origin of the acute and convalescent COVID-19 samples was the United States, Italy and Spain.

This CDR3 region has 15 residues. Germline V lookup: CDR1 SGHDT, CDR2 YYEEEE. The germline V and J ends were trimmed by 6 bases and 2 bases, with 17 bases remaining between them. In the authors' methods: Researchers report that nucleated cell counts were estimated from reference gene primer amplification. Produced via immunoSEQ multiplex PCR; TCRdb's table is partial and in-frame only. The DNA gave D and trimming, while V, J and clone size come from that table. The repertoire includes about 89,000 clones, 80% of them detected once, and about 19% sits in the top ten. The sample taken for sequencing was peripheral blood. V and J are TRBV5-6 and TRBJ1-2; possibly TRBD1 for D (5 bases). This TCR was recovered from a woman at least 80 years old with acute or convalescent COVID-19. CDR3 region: CASTLRLAGNYGYTF. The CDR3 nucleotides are TGTGCCAGCACCCTGCGGTTGGCAGGGAACTATGGCTACACCTTC.